This passage covers 18 T cell receptor beta chains from one sample sequenced in a study of cytomegalovirus exposure and HLA in healthy donors. PCR primers comprised 60 Vbeta and 13 Jbeta primers. Profiled with immunoSEQ multiplex PCR; TCRdb holds only in-frame clones, not every one. The sample carries around 97,000 clones, around two thirds recorded once. The specimen was PBMCs. These receptors were taken from a woman in her fifties or sixties in good health and CMV-seronegative.

The chain joins TRBV7-8 to TRBJ2-7; the match to TRBD1 covers 12 bases. The J segment lost 7 bases and the V segment lost 5 bases, leaving 12 bases of the junction unmatched. Looked up from germline, CDR1 is SGHVS and CDR2 is FQNEAQ. This CDR3 contains 16 residues. The chain's CDR3 is CASSPLRGQGAGEQYF. The CDR3 nucleotides are TGTGCCAGCAGCCCTCTTAGGGGACAGGGGGCGGGGGAGCAGTACTTC. Supplemented by reference TRBV7-8 and TRBJ2-7, the full variable domain reads GAGVSQSPRYKVAKRGQDVALRCDPISGHVSLFWYQQALGQGPEFLTYFQNEAQLDKSGLPSDRFFAERPEGSVSTLKIQRTQQEDSAVYLCASSPLRGQGAGEQYFGPGTRLTVT.

This rearrangement joins TRBV5-6 to TRBJ2-5, with TRBD1 identical over 9 bases. Per germline, CDR1 SGHDT and CDR2 YYEEEE. V lost 1 base and J lost 0; bases outside the gene matches: 10. This CDR3 region has 18 residues. The CDR3 here is CASSLSRTGVRYQETQYF. CDR3 coding DNA: TGTGCCAGCAGCTTGTCGCGGACAGGGGTCAGGTACCAAGAGACCCAGTACTTC.

This clone has just a few counts. This chain joins TRBV6-5 and TRBJ1-5, with TRBD1 matching 7 bases. The germline V gene encodes CDR1 MNHEY and CDR2 SVGAGI. V lost 5 bases, J lost 7 bases, and 8 bases stayed unmatched. CDR3 length: 14 residues. In DNA form, the CDR3 reads TGTGCCAGCAGTCACCGGGACAGAAGGCAGCCCCAGCATTTT. Its translation is CASSHRDRRQPQHF.

This clone showed up just a few times. The rearrangement joins TRBV29-1 to TRBJ2-3; 13 bases line up with TRBD2. V gave up 4 bases and J gave up 0 bases; unmatched junction bases: 4. The CDR3 is 16 residues long. Germline V lookup: CDR1 SQVTM, CDR2 ANQGSEA. CDR3 coding DNA: TGCAGCGTTGGGGGGACTAGCGGGACTAGCACAGATACGCAGTATTTT. Protein sequence: CSVGGTSGTSTDTQYF.

This chain uses TRBV15 with TRBJ1-4, with TRBD1 as a possible D gene (6 bases). The V and J ends lost 5 bases and 7 bases respectively, with 11 bases between them. The CDR3 length is 13 residues. Germline CDR1 is LNHNV and CDR2 is YYDKDF (reference sequence). The CDR3 region is CATSSGTFEKLFF. Written as DNA, the CDR3 is TGTGCCACCAGCTCCGGGACATTTGAAAAACTGTTTTTT.

V and J are TRBV7-6 and TRBJ2-7, with 7 bases identical to TRBD1. The length of the CDR3 is 13 residues. Germline-derived CDR1 and CDR2 are SGHVS and FNYEAQ. The V segment lost 2 bases and the J segment 3 bases; nucleotides outside the gene matches: 1. DNA for the CDR3: TGTGCCAGCAGCTTAACAGGGGACTACGAGCAGTACTTC. Residues: CASSLTGDYEQYF.

The chain's CDR3 is CASSLTGGGTYEQYF. The CDR3 nucleotides are TGTGCCAGCAGCTTAACAGGCGGTGGGACCTACGAGCAGTACTTC. The chain combines TRBV7-9 with TRBJ2-7, with a possible D match to TRBD1 (5 bases). CDR3 size: 15 residues. Trimming removed 2 bases at V and 2 bases at J, with 13 bases between. The V gene's germline CDR1 is SEHNR and CDR2 FQNEAQ (reference sequence).

This clone was recorded a few times. The genes are TRBV14 and TRBJ1-2, with 8 bases aligning to TRBD1. Germline trimming cut 4 bases from V and 2 bases from J; bases unmatched to any gene: 9. CDR3 length: 16 amino acids. The germline gives CDR1 SGHDN, CDR2 FVKESK. CDR3 sequence: CASSPRVDRENYGYTF. CDR3 DNA: TGTGCCAGCAGCCCACGTGTGGACAGGGAAAACTATGGCTACACCTTC.

Only a few counts were recorded for this clone. This chain's CDR3 is CASSAAGEETQYF. The CDR3, as DNA: TGTGCCAGCAGTGCAGCCGGGGAAGAGACCCAGTACTTC. The chain joins TRBV2 to TRBJ2-5, with D possibly being TRBD2 (5 bases). V was clipped by 4 bases and J by 3 bases, with 9 bases between them. The CDR3 runs to 13 residues. From germline, CDR1 is SNHLY and CDR2 FYNNEI.

This rearrangement joins TRBV19 to TRBJ1-5; 7 bases align to TRBD1. The germline V gene has CDR1 LNHDA and CDR2 SQIVND (reference sequence). The CDR3 contains 14 residues. The junction had 6 bases not matched to a gene; V was cut back by 7 bases and J by 3 bases. CDR3 nucleotides: TGTGCCAGTAATAAGGACAGGAACAATCAGCCCCAGCATTTT. Translated: CASNKDRNNQPQHF.

This chain joins TRBV7-6 and TRBJ2-6; TRBD1 is a possible D gene (5 bases). The CDR3 loop spans 17 amino acids. The V end was cut by 1 base, the J end by 0 bases, with 10 bases between. Germline V gives CDR1 SGHVS, CDR2 FNYEAQ. CDR3 nucleotide sequence: TGTGCCAGCAGCTTAGGTCAGGGTAACTCTGGGGCCAACGTCCTGACTTTC. Its protein is CASSLGQGNSGANVLTF.

CDR3 region: CASSHAPLSGANVLTF. CDR3 nucleotide sequence: TGTGCCAGCAGCCACGCCCCCCTATCTGGGGCCAACGTCCTGACTTTC. The V and J genes are TRBV4-2 and TRBJ2-6; D gene unclear. Trimming stripped 3 bases from V and 1 base from J, with 10 bases between. The germline CDR1 and CDR2 sequences are LGHNA and YNFKEQ. This CDR3 contains 16 residues.

The chain employs TRBV7-9 and TRBJ2-5, with a weak D call TRBD2 (5 bases). Trimming stripped 5 bases from V and 7 bases from J, with 11 bases between. The CDR3 totals 12 residues. Germline lookup yields CDR1 SEHNR and CDR2 FQNEAQ (reference sequence). The CDR3 loop reads CASSDPSGTQYF. CDR3 bases: TGTGCCAGCAGCGACCCGAGCGGGACCCAGTACTTC. The full variable domain, rest sourced from reference TRBV7-9 and TRBJ2-5, is DTGVSQNPRHKITKRGQNVTFRCDPISEHNRLYWYRQTLGQGPEFLTYFQNEAQLEKSRLLSDRFSAERPKGSFSTLEIQRTEQGDSAMYLCASSDPSGTQYFGPGTRLLVL.

This clone was observed a few times. The chain has TRBV2 and TRBJ2-7, with D unresolved. Germline assignment: CDR1 SNHLY and CDR2 FYNNEI. The V end was cut by 7 bases, the J end by 0 bases, with 13 bases between. The length of the CDR3 is 14 residues. For the CDR3, the DNA is TGTGCCAGCATTAAGAGTCCTTTCTCCTACGAGCAGTACTTC. Amino acids: CASIKSPFSYEQYF.

The V gene is TRBV28, the J gene TRBJ1-1; 7 nucleotides line up with TRBD1. The CDR3 is made up of 16 amino acids. V trimming: 2 bases; J trimming: 0 bases; junction bases outside the gene matches: 6. The germline V gene encodes CDR1 MDHEN and CDR2 SYDVKM. CDR3 nucleotides: TGTGCCAGCAGTTTAGACCTGGGACAGCTGAACACTGAAGCTTTCTTT. The encoded protein is CASSLDLGQLNTEAFF.

The chain joins TRBV9 to TRBJ2-1; 7 bases map to TRBD1. The germline gives CDR1 SGDLS, CDR2 YYNGEE. This CDR3 has 14 amino acids. V trimming: 2 bases; J trimming: 8 bases; junction bases outside the gene matches: 7. CDR3 loop: CASSVRGSYDEQFF. DNA of the CDR3: TGTGCCAGCAGCGTCAGGGGGAGTTACGATGAGCAGTTCTTC. Combining the CDR3 with reference TRBV9 and TRBJ2-1 gives the whole variable domain DSGVTQTPKHLITATGQRVTLRCSPRSGDLSVYWYQQSLDQGLQFLIQYYNGEERAKGNILERFSAQQFPDLHSELNLSSLELGDSALYFCASSVRGSYDEQFFGPGTRLTVL.

V usage is TRBV7-9 and J usage is TRBJ1-1; D unclear. Trimming stripped 5 bases from V and 11 bases from J, with 15 bases between. The CDR3 extends over 12 amino acids. Per germline, CDR1 SEHNR and CDR2 FQNEAQ (reference sequence). The CDR3 DNA follows: TGTGCCAGCAGCGCCCGGGAGCCCCGGGCTTTCTTT. Protein sequence: CASSAREPRAFF.

The chain is built from TRBV2 and TRBJ1-5; 9 bases are a match to TRBD1. The CDR3 length is 15 residues. Germline V gives CDR1 SNHLY, CDR2 FYNNEI. V gave up 5 bases and J gave up 7 bases; unmatched junction bases: 9. Written as DNA, the CDR3 is TGTGCCAGCAGTCCGGGACAGGGTCTGCGACAGCCCCAGCATTTT. This encodes CASSPGQGLRQPQHF.